Presented here are 13 T cell receptor beta chains from one specimen sequenced in a study of vaccination and CD4 T cells after COVID-19. One entry per CDR3 protein, called by TCRdb with MiXCR from the PCR reads. The data contain 20,000 to 25,000 distinct CDR3 sequences, 45% to 55% of them seen just once; the ten biggest clones take up 0.85% to 1.2%. The starting material was CD4+ T cells from blood, obtained before SARS-CoV-2 vaccination. Receptors originate from a human donor who had recovered from COVID-19.

V gene TRBV7-9 combines with J gene TRBJ2-5, with 8 nucleotides matching TRBD2. The CDR3 runs to 15 residues. After removal of 4 bases from V and 4 bases from J, the junction contained 8 bases not matched to a gene. Per the germline V gene, CDR1 is SEHNR and CDR2 is FQNEAQ (reference sequence). The CDR3 sequence is CASSSAGVRGETQYF. CDR3 DNA sequence: TGTGCCAGCAGCTCAGCGGGAGTGCGTGGAGAGACCCAGTACTTC.

The genes are TRBV7-3 and TRBJ2-3, with D perhaps TRBD2 (6 bases). Germline V gene data show CDR1 as SGHTA and CDR2 as FQGTGA. The CDR3 loop spans 15 amino acids. The germline V and J ends were trimmed by 1 base and 2 bases, with 10 bases remaining between them. Here the CDR3 reads CASSLISGSTDTQYF. The CDR3 DNA reads as TGTGCCAGCAGCTTAATTAGCGGCTCCACAGATACGCAGTATTTT.

This clonotype was seen more than once but under ten times. The chain carries TRBV19 and TRBJ2-3; 8 bases align to TRBD1. The trim removed 9 bases at V and 5 bases at J, leaving 4 bases unmatched. The CDR3 has 12 residues. Germline CDR1 is LNHDA and CDR2 is SQIVND (reference sequence). The CDR3 is CASQDRGDTQYF. Written as DNA, the CDR3 is TGTGCCAGCCAAGACAGGGGAGATACGCAGTATTTT.

This sequence joins TRBV6-1 and TRBJ2-5; 8 bases are shared with TRBD1. Unmatched junction bases numbered 5, after V lost 5 bases and J lost 6 bases. Germline CDR1 is MNHNS and CDR2 is SASEGT. The CDR3 runs to 13 residues. CDR3 sequence reads: CASSKDRVQTQYF. The CDR3 coding sequence is TGTGCCAGCAGTAAGGACAGGGTGCAGACCCAGTACTTC.

The chain couples TRBV4-1 to TRBJ1-5; D is perhaps TRBD1 (5 bases). Germline CDR1 MGHRA, CDR2 YSYEKL. The CDR3 is 14 residues long. Trimming stripped 3 bases from V and 7 bases from J, with 13 bases between. The CDR3 sequence is CASSQGPGGQPQHF. For the CDR3, the DNA is TGCGCCAGCAGCCAGGGCCCGGGGGGGCAGCCCCAGCATTTT.

The chain employs TRBV20-1 and TRBJ1-5; D may be TRBD1 (5 bases). Germline V lookup: CDR1 DFQATT, CDR2 SNEGSKA (reference sequence). The CDR3 is made up of 14 amino acids. Trimming removed 4 bases at V and 7 bases at J, with 17 bases between. This chain's CDR3 is CSAIVDRALQPQHF. The CDR3 region has the DNA TGCAGTGCTATAGTTGACAGAGCCCTCCAGCCCCAGCATTTT.

The V call is TRBV5-6, the J call TRBJ2-5; 10 bases agree with TRBD1. Germline V gene sequence: CDR1 SGHDT, CDR2 YYEEEE. This CDR3 spans 16 amino acids. V trimming: 4 bases; J trimming: 2 bases; junction bases outside the gene matches: 8. CDR3 sequence reads: CASSVGTGVLQETQYF. The CDR3 DNA reads as TGTGCCAGCAGCGTGGGGACAGGGGTATTACAAGAGACCCAGTACTTC.

In this sample, this clonotype turned up a few times. The chain has TRBV6-5 and TRBJ1-6, with D unclear. Germline loops: CDR1 MNHEY, CDR2 SVGAGI. This CDR3 comprises 15 residues. V was cut by 4 bases and J by 4 bases, with 11 bases left in between. The CDR3 nucleotides are TGTGCCAGCAGTTGGTACCGGGATTATAATTCACCCCTCCACTTT. It encodes CASSWYRDYNSPLHF.

The V and J genes are TRBV11-2 and TRBJ1-3; D is undetermined. With 1 base removed from V and 0 bases from J, the gap between germline ends came to 7 bases. CDR1 and CDR2 from the germline V gene are SGHAT and FQNNGV. The CDR3 is 15 amino acids. This CDR3 reads CASSLGGGSGNTIYF. The CDR3 nucleotides read TGTGCCAGCAGCTTAGGCGGCGGCTCTGGAAACACCATATATTTT.

The J gene is TRBJ2-1, the V gene TRBV7-3; tentatively, D is TRBD1 (6 bases). Germline V gene lookup returns CDR1 SGHTA and CDR2 FQGTGA. The V and J ends lost 8 bases and 6 bases respectively, with 14 bases between them. The CDR3 is 13 residues long. The CDR3 loop is CASSRGNRNEQFF. The CDR3 DNA reads as TGTGCCAGCTCGAGGGGGAATCGCAATGAGCAGTTCTTC.

This clonotype turned up a few times. The CDR3 DNA follows: TGCAGTGCTAGCCGCCTAGGTCCACGCGGGAGTTTCTCCGAGCAGTACTTC. Amino acid sequence: CSASRLGPRGSFSEQYF. V and J are TRBV20-1 and TRBJ2-7, with TRBD2 identical over 7 bases. This CDR3 region has 17 residues. The ends lost 3 bases at V and 6 bases at J; junction bases unmatched: 20. Germline lookup yields CDR1 DFQATT and CDR2 SNEGSKA (reference sequence).

J is TRBJ1-1 and V is TRBV5-6; D possibly corresponds to TRBD1 (5 bases). Trimming took off 4 bases at V and 6 bases at J, with 16 bases between the two ends. CDR3 size: 14 residues. Germline CDR1 reads SGHDT; CDR2 reads YYEEEE. The CDR3 DNA reads TGTGCCAGCAGCAGGACGGGGGTTGGGGCTGAAGCTTTCTTT. As protein: CASSRTGVGAEAFF. Drawing the rest from reference TRBV5-6 and TRBJ1-1, the complete variable domain is DAGVTQSPTHLIKTRGQQVTLRCSPKSGHDTVSWYQQALGQGPQFIFQYYEEEERQRGNFPDRFSGHQFPNYSSELNVNALLLGDSALYLCASSRTGVGAEAFFGQGTRLTVV.

The V gene is TRBV2, the J gene TRBJ2-7, with 8 positions matching TRBD2. The CDR3 runs to 17 residues. Germline V gene data show CDR1 as SNHLY and CDR2 as FYNNEI. V trimming: 6 bases; J trimming: 4 bases; junction bases outside the gene matches: 17. The CDR3 here is CASRRRGPGRAVYEQYF. CDR3 nucleotides: TGTGCCAGCAGGAGGCGGGGGCCCGGGAGGGCAGTATACGAGCAGTACTTC.